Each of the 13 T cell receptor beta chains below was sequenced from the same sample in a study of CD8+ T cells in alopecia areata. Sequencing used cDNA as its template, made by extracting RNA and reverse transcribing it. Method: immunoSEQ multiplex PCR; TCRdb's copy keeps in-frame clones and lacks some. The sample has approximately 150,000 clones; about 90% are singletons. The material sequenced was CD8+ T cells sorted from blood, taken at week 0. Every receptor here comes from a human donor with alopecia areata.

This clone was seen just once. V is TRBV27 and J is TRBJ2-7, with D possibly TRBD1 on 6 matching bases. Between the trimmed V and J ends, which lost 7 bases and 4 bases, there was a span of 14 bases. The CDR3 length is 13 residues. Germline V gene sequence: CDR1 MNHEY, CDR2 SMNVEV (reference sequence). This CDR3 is CASTWQGSYEQYF. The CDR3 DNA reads TGTGCCAGCACCTGGCAGGGGAGTTACGAGCAGTACTTC.

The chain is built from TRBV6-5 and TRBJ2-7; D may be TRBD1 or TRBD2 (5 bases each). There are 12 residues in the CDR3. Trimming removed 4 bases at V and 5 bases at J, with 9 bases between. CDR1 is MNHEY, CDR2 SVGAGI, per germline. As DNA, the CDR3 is TGTGCCAGCAGTTTAGGGGACCACGAGCAGTACTTC. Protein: CASSLGDHEQYF.

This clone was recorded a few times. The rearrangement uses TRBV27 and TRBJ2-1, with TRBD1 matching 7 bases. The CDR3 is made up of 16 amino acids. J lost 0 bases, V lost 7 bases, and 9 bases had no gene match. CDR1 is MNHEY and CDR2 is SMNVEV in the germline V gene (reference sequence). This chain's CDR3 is CASISETGSSYNEQFF. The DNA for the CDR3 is TGTGCCAGCATTTCCGAGACAGGGAGCTCCTACAATGAGCAGTTCTTC.

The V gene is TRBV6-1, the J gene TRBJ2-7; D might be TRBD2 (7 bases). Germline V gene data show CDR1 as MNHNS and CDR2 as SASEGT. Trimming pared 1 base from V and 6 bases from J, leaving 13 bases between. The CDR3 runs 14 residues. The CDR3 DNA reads TGTGCCAGCAGTGAAGTAGAGGCGGGGGCCGAGCAGTACTTC. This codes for CASSEVEAGAEQYF.

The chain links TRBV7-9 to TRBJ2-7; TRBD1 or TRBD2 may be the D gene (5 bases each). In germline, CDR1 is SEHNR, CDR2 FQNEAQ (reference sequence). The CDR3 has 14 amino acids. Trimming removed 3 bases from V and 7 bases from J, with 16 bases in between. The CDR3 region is CASSFRDGPLEQYF. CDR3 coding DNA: TGTGCCAGCAGCTTCAGGGACGGCCCTTTGGAGCAGTACTTC.

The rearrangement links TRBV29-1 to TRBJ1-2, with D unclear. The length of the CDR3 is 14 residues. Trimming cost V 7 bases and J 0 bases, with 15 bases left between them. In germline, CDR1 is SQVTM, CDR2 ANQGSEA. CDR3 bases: TGCAGCGCCCGAGAGGGCCTACCTAACTATGGCTACACCTTC. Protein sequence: CSAREGLPNYGYTF.

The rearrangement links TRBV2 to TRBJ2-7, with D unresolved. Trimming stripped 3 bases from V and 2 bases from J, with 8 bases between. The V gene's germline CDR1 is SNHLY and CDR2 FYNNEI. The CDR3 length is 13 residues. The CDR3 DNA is TGTGCCAGCAGTGAGGTCAACGCCTACGAGCAGTACTTC. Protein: CASSEVNAYEQYF.

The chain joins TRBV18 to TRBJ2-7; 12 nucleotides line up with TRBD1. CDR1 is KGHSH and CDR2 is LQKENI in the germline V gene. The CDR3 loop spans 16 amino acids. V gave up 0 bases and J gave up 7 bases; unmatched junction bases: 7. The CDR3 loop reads CASSPPWDRGQWEQYF. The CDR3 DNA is TGTGCCAGCTCACCACCCTGGGACAGGGGGCAGTGGGAGCAGTACTTC.

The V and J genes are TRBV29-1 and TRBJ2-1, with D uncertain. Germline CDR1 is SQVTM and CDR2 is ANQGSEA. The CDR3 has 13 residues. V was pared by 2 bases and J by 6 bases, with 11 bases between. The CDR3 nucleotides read TGCAGCGTTGAAAAGCCCCAATTCAATGAGCAGTTCTTC. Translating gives CSVEKPQFNEQFF.

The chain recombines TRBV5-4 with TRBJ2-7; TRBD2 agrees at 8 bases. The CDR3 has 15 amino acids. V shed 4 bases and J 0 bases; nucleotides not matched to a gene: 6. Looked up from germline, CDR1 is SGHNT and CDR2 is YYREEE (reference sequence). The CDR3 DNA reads TGTGCCAGCAGCCCCCTAAGCGGGAGCTCCTACGAGCAGTACTTC. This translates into CASSPLSGSSYEQYF. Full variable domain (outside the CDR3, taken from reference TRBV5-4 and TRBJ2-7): ETGVTQSPTHLIKTRGQQVTLRCSSQSGHNTVSWYQQALGQGPQFIFQYYREEENGRGNFPPRFSGLQFPNYSSELNVNALELDDSALYLCASSPLSGSSYEQYFGPGTRLTVT.

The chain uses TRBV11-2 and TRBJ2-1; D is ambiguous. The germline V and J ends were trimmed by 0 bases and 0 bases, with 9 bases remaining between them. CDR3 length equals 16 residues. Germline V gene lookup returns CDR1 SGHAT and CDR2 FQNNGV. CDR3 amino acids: CASSLDGLSSYNEQFF. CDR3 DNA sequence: TGTGCCAGCAGCTTAGATGGGCTAAGCTCCTACAATGAGCAGTTCTTC. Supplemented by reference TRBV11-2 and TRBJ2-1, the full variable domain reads EAGVAQSPRYKIIEKRQSVAFWCNPISGHATLYWYQQILGQGPKLLIQFQNNGVVDDSQLPKDRFSAERLKGVDSTLKIQPAKLEDSAVYLCASSLDGLSSYNEQFFGPGTRLTVL.

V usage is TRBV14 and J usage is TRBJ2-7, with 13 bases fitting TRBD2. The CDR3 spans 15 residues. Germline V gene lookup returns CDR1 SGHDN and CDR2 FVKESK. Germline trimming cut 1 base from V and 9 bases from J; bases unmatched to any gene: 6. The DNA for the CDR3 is TGTGCCAGCAGCCAAGCGTTAACTAGCGGGGGGGCGCAGTACTTC. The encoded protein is CASSQALTSGGAQYF. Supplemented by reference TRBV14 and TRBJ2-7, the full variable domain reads EAGVTQFPSHSVIEKGQTVTLRCDPISGHDNLYWYRRVMGKEIKFLLHFVKESKQDESGMPNNRFLAERTGGTYSTLKVQPAELEDSGVYFCASSQALTSGGAQYFGPGTRLTVT.

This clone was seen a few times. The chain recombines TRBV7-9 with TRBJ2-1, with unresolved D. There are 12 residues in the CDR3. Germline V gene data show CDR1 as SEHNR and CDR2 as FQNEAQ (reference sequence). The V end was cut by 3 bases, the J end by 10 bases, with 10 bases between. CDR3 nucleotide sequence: TGTGCCAGCAGCTTTTCCCTCGTCGAGCAGTTCTTC. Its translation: CASSFSLVEQFF.